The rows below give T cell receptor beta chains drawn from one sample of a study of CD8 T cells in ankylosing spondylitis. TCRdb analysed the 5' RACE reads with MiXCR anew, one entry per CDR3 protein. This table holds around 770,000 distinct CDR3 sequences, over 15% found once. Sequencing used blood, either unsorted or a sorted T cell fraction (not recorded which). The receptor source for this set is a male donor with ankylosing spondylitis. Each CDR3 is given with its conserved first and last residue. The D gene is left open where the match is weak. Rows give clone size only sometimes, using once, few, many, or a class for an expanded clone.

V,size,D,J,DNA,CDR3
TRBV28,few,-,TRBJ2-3,TGTGCCAGCAGTTCCCTCGCGGTCCCTAGCACAGATACGCAGTATTTT,CASSSLAVPSTDTQYF
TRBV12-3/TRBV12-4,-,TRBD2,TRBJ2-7,TGTGCCAGCAGCCAATCAAGCGGGAGGGAGCAGTACTTC,CASSQSSGREQYF
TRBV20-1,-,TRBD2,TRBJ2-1,TGCAGTGCTAGAGATAGAGAGAGCGGGAGGTATGAGCAGTTCTTC,CSARDRESGRYEQFF
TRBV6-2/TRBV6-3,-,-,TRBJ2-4,TGTGCCAGCAGTTCGGGCAGCTACATTCAGTACTTC,CASSSGSYIQYF
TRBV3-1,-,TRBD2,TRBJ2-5,TGTGCCAGCAGCTTAAGGTTGGGGGGGGGCCAAGAGACCCAGTACTTC,CASSLRLGGGQETQYF
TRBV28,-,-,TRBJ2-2,TGTGCCAGCAGCGACCAGTCGTATCAGAACACCGGGGAGCTGTTTTTT,CASSDQSYQNTGELFF
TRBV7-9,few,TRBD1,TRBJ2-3,TGTGCCAGCAGCTTCTTCAGGGGGACAGATACGCAGTATTTT,CASSFFRGTDTQYF
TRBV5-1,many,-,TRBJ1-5,TGCGCCAGCAGCTTGGTCCCAGGGGCAGAGAATCAGCCCCAGCATTTT,CASSLVPGAENQPQHF
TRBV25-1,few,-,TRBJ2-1,TGTGCCAGCAGTGAATTTCTCCGGGAAGATCCTCTCTTC,CASSEFLREDPLF
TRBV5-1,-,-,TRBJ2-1,TGCGCCAGCAGCTTCGCGGGCGCCGGGATAAATGAGCAGTTCTTC,CASSFAGAGINEQFF
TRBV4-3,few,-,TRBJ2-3,TGCGCCAGCAGCCAAGACCGTGCGTATACGCAGTATTTT,CASSQDRAYTQYF
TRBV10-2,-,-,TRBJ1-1,TGCGCCAGCAGTGAGTACATCGAGGTTGGCACTGAAGCTTTCTTT,CASSEYIEVGTEAFF
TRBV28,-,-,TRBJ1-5,TGTGCCAGCTCGGGAGGGGGAAAGGGGCAGCCCCAGCATTTT,CASSGGGKGQPQHF
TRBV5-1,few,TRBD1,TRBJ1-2,TGCGCCAGCAGCTTCCTCTCCGGGACAGGGGAAGGCTACACCTTC,CASSFLSGTGEGYTF
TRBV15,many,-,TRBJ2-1,TGTGCCACCAGCAGAGATCGGGCGGATCCGCTCTACAATGAGCAGTTCTTC,CATSRDRADPLYNEQFF
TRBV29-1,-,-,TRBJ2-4,TGCAGCGTTGAATCCGCTAAAAACATTCAGTACTTC,CSVESAKNIQYF
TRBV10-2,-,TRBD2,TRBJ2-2,TGCGCCAGCACTTTGACTAGCGTGAACACCGGGGAGCTGTTTTTT,CASTLTSVNTGELFF
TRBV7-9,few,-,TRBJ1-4,TGTGCCAGCAGCCCGGACAGAACTAATGAAAAACTGTTTTTT,CASSPDRTNEKLFF
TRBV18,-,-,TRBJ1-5,TGTGCCAGCTCGGAGGTGAATAGCAATCAGCCCCAGCATTTT,CASSEVNSNQPQHF
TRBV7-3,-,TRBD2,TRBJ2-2,TGTGCCAGCAGCCCCCCCGGGACTAGCGAGACCGGGGAGCTGTTTTTT,CASSPPGTSETGELFF